This TCR beta chain was sequenced in a study of technical replicates of blood from a handful of donors. Clones were read by immunoSEQ multiplex PCR, and TCRdb kept only the in-frame ones, dropping some. The sample holds under 85,000 clones, approximately 97% seen once. This TCR came from a human donor in good health. Sample: T cells isolated from PBMCs.

The chain's CDR3 is CASTRGTVNTEAFF. The CDR3 nucleotides are TGTGCCAGCACCCGGGGGACGGTGAACACTGAAGCTTTCTTT. V usage is TRBV6-6 and J usage is TRBJ1-1, with D tentatively TRBD1 (5 bases). The germline V and J ends were trimmed by 7 bases and 0 bases, with 12 bases remaining between them. Looked up from germline, CDR1 is MNHNY and CDR2 is SVGAGI (reference sequence). This CDR3 is built from 14 residues.